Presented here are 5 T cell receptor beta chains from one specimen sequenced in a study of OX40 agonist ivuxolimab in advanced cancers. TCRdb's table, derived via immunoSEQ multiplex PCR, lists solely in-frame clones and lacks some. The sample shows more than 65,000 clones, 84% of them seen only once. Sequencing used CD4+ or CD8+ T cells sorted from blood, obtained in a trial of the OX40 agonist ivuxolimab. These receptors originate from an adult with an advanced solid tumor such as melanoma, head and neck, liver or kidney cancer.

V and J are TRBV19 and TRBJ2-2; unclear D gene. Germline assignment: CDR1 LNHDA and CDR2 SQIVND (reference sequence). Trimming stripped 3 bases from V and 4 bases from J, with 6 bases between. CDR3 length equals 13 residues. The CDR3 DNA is TGTGCCAGTAGTATTCTGGGCACCGGGGAGCTGTTTTTT. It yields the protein CASSILGTGELFF.

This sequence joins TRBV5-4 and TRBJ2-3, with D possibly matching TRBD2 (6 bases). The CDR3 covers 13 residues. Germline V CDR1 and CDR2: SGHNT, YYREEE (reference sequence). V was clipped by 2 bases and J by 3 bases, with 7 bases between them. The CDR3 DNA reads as TGTGCCAGCAGCTTAAGCGGGACAGATACGCAGTATTTT. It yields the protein CASSLSGTDTQYF.

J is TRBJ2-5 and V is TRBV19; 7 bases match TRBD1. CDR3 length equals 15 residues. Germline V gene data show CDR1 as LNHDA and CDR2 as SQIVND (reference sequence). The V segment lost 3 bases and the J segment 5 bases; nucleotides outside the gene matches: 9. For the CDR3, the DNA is TGTGCCAGTAGTATCCAGAAGGGGGCGCGGGAGACCCAGTACTTC. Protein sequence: CASSIQKGARETQYF.

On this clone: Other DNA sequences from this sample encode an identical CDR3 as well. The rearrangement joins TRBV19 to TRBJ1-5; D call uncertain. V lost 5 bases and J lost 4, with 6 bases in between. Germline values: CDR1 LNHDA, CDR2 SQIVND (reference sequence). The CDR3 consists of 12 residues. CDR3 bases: TGTGCCAGTAGTCTCCTGAATCAGCCCCAGCATTTT. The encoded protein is CASSLLNQPQHF. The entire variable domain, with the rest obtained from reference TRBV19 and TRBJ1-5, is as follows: DGGITQSPKYLFRKEGQNVTLSCEQNLNHDAMYWYRQDPGQGLRLIYYSQIVNDFQKGDIAEGYSVSREKKESFPLTVTSAQKNPTAFYLCASSLLNQPQHFGDGTRLSIL.

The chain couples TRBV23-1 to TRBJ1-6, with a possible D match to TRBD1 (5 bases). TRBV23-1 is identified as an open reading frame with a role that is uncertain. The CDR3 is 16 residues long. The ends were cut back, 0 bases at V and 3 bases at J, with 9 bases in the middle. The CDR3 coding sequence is TGCGCCAGCAGTCAATCTGAGGGGTTCTATAATTCACCCCTCCACTTT. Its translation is CASSQSEGFYNSPLHF.